This T cell receptor beta chain was recovered during a study of PD-1 blockade in classical Hodgkin lymphoma. Turning to the study itself: Patients got intravenous nivolumab 3 mg/kg every 2 weeks. General study findings and limits: Why repertoires differed is undefined; disease activity or prior therapy possibly contributed.

Concerning this clone: Its cognate antigen is unknown.

V dropped 5 bases and J dropped 2; count of bases not matched to a gene: 6. Per germline, CDR1 KGHSH and CDR2 LQKENI. This CDR3 is built from 15 residues. The protocol was immunoSEQ multiplex PCR, while the TCRdb copy is restricted to in-frame clones and leaves out a portion. Counted here are over 11,000 clones, under 80% occurring once; the ten biggest clones make up roughly a quarter. All patients relapsed after autologous stem cell transplantation, and brentuximab vedotin exposure varied. The TCR sequence derives from a human donor with classical Hodgkin lymphoma. The V gene is TRBV18, the J gene TRBJ2-3; 8 bases map to TRBD2. The sequenced sample was peripheral blood mononuclear cells (PBMCs), obtained before the second cycle of nivolumab. The CDR3 DNA follows: TGTGCCAGCTCATCAAGACTAGCGAACACAGATACGCAGTATTTT. As protein: CASSSRLANTDTQYF.